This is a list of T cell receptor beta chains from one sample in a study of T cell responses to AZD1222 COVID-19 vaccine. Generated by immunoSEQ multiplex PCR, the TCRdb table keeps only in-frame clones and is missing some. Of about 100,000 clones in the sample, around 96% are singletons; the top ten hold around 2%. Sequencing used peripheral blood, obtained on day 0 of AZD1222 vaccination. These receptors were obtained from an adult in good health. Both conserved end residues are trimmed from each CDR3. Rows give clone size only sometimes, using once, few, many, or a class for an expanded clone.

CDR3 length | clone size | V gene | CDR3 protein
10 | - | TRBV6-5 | ASSPNSEKLF
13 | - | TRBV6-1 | ASSEFRYSSYEQY
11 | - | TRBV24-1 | ATSEGVNQPQH
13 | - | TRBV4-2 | ASSSGRGTATEAF
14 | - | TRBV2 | ALLDTWGEGNTEAF
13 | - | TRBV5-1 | ASSLVTGTNEKLF
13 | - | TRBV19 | ASSTGQGRNSPLH
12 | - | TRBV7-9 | ASSFPGSAEKLF
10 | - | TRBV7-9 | ASSLAGSGYT
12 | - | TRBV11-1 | ASSTYVGEETQY
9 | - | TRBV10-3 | AAGSQNIQY
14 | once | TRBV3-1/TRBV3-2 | ASSQASGLGSYGYT
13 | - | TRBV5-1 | ASSPRGDSTYEQY
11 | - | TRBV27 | ASSGTGDYGYT